This TCR beta chain was recorded in a study of cytomegalovirus exposure and HLA in healthy donors (TCRdb year 2017). For the wider study: An earlier analysis of approximately 640 of the donors reported 276 Gb of sequence data and 100 million to 130 million unique TCR beta sequences from about 200 million T cells. Among over 350 genotyped donors of the cohort, an average of 235,054 unique TCR beta nucleotide sequences were sequenced per donor, 15% to 20% of them non-productive. In addition to the first cohort of approximately 670 subjects, a separate validation cohort of 120 different subjects was used. The study combined high-throughput TCR immunosequencing, statistical association of individual TCRs with disease status, and machine learning to predict cytomegalovirus infection status. An earlier analysis of 500 to 750 of the donors applied high-throughput TCR beta sequencing to assess whether each TCR beta V gene segment acted as functional or pseudogenic. To study patterns of TCR occurrence, a later analysis re-analyzed previously published TCR beta repertoires from around 700 donors and added high-resolution HLA genotyping. Typing coverage varied by locus: roughly 629-640 donors for A, B, C, DRB1 and DQB1; more than 500 for DQA1; more than 600 for DPA1; approximately 490 for DPB1. A later genetic analysis used genome-wide SNP genotypes for about 65% of the roughly 670 donors, treating that subset as a discovery cohort. An early release that covered roughly 600 HLA-typed donors contained approximately 300 gigabases of sequencing data and around 85 million unique TCR sequences. Rather than drawing on any new phenotypic data, the later analysis identified candidate immune exposures from TCR beta sequences and the way those sequences occurred across donors. Donor age, sex, ethnicity and CMV serostatus were collected together with the repertoire data. HLA typing covered class I and class II loci at four-digit resolution. The study aimed to test whether cataloging public T cell receptors could reveal signatures of past pathogen exposure. All discovery cohort repertoires had been generated on a single sequencing platform. The study profiled the T cell repertoires of 500 to 800 subjects by immunosequencing and related them to cytomegalovirus serostatus. Four to six DR-DQ haplotypes were handled as single units for association and clustering because linkage in the cohort was strong. Of the 398 genotyped donors, about 80% fell in the genetic ancestry cluster associated with self-reported Caucasian donors. Broad study findings and their caveats: Some IMGT-functional V segments, including TRBV6-2 and TRBV6-3, could not be distinguished by the 87-base-pair reads and were therefore excluded. Three of the identified cytomegalovirus-associated TCR beta chains were confirmed in vitro to be specific for cytomegalovirus antigens. At a false discovery rate of 0.05, a later analysis linked 15,000 to 20,000 TCR beta sequences to specific HLA alleles. The cohort was sequenced for TCR beta chains only, and without alpha or paired-chain data the features that could be detected were limited. The sequencing pipeline was judged likely to have produced a cluster of highly shared sequence variants as a technical artifact. An association between a missense DCLRE1C variant and V-gene and J-gene trimming of TCR beta chains was found in a later genetic analysis and replicated in an independent cohort. Roughly uniform sequencing depth across donors was assumed in presence/absence analyses, although this assumption may not hold. In a later analysis, most CMV-associated TCR beta chains were found to appear HLA-restricted, with HLA associations seemingly driven largely by CMV exposure. In a later analysis, HLA-associated TCR beta chains showed more clonal expansion and lower generation probabilities than non-associated chains that were equally common. A further reported finding was that TCR beta sequences accurately predicted the HLA-A and HLA-B alleles for most subjects in the first cohort. The classifier was reported to diagnose cytomegalovirus status with high specificity and sensitivity in both the original and validation cohorts. A later analysis reported that several top co-occurrence clusters appeared linked to parvovirus B19, influenza, CMV and Epstein-Barr virus. Across donors, most TCR sequences were observed very rarely, whereas some public TCRs were present in many individuals. Immune exposure information for the cohort was limited to CMV serostatus. Because HLA typing was unavailable for some donors at each locus, only the typed subset was used in association tests. In a later analysis, TCR association rates were found to vary across HLA loci, with the most associated TCRs seen for DRB1 alleles and the fewest for HLA-C alleles. An earlier analysis of around 600 of the donors showed that most TCR beta V segments appeared in productive rearrangements either about 87% or about 30% of the time, which broadly matched IMGT annotations. The authors suggested that the approach could potentially be extended to other disease states and immunological phenotypes. The study gave a list of some 150 TCR beta chains associated with cytomegalovirus. Because counts were too low, about 18 rarely observed V segments, including chromosome 9 orphons, were left out of the earlier analysis of 500 to 750 of the donors. In a later genetic analysis, fewer N-insertions in productive TCRs were reported among donors in an Asian-associated ancestry cluster than the roughly 670-donor mean. Assigning TCR associations to individual alleles was difficult when HLA alleles, especially DR and DQ, strongly co-occurred. Correlated functional status among segregating V segments might be attributable to linkage disequilibrium, but an unknown experimental factor could not be ruled out.

A word on this clone: The target of this receptor is not known. No base qualities exist here, and no much larger clone lies one base off it.

In total, roughly 710 healthy bone marrow donors made up the cohort. At the time of sampling, all cohort members were nominally healthy, though unrecorded immune exposures were likely present. The donor tested CMV seronegative, placing the donor among the 350 or so seronegative members of the cohort. A peripheral blood sample was collected from each donor, and TCR beta sequencing was performed on peripheral blood mononuclear cells. The Qiagen DNeasy Blood Extraction Kit was used to extract genomic DNA from the blood cell samples. Library preparation was by the immunoSEQ multiplex PCR assay. For the multiplex PCR, a mixture combining 60 forward primers for TCR Vbeta segments and 13 reverse primers for TCR Jbeta segments was used. The CDR3 region of rearranged TCR beta genes was amplified from genomic DNA by a multiplex PCR assay. The Illumina HiSeq System was used to sequence the amplified TCR beta libraries as 87-base-pair reads. Concerning the study's data processing: A later analysis tallied roughly 80 million unique TCR beta chains across the 700 or so repertoires, and approximately 9.9 million of those chains were shared by two or more donors. Raw reads were error-corrected and collapsed into unique sequences by a nearest-neighbor algorithm in which closely related sequences were merged to remove PCR and sequencing errors. Alignment of CDR3 sequences to IMGT reference sequences was used to assign V, D and J gene segments. For a sequence to be retained, a match of at least six nucleotides to both a V gene segment and a J gene segment was required. A rearrangement was called productive if the CDR3 had no stop codons and remained in frame with V and J, and every other rearrangement was called non-productive. CDR3 was defined according to IMGT convention as the region running from the second conserved V-encoded cysteine to the conserved J-encoded phenylalanine. The earlier analysis of about 610 of the donors excluded any sequence lacking an unambiguous match to a single V gene segment. In an earlier analysis of several hundred of the donors, V segments were called functional above 56.7% productive rearrangements and were called segregating when the between-donor standard deviation exceeded 5%. A statistical classification framework was built for diagnosing cytomegalovirus status from the catalog of TCR beta chain sequences. In a later analysis, V and J genes were assigned by comparing TCR nucleotide sequences against IMGT/GENE-DB human TR gene sequences. A later analysis assigned CDR3 sequences and most-parsimonious VDJ recombination scenarios with the TCRdist pipeline. In a later analysis, each TCR beta chain was defined by its CDR3 amino acid sequence together with its V-gene family, and reads without a unique V-gene family were excluded. As a way to deal with suspected cross-contamination and a sequencing artifact, a later analysis dropped 450 to 600 nucleotide sequences that were highly shared and had low generation probability. A later analysis calculated a clonal expansion index for each public chain from normalized within-repertoire ranks of inferred template counts. In a later analysis, generation probabilities were computed with a VDJ recombination model fitted to out-of-frame rearrangements, and the resulting probabilities were checked against IGoR. A later analysis scored TCR-TCR, TCR-HLA and TCR-CMV co-occurrence with hypergeometric tests, applying a repertoire-size bias correction to TCR pairs. In a later analysis, false discovery rates were estimated by permuting HLA or CMV assignments 20 times. In a later analysis, co-occurring TCRs were grouped with DBSCAN, and TCRdist sequence similarity was added when clustering was performed within HLA-allele-positive subsets. Repertoires with fewer than 30,000 or more than 120,000 public chains, plus five repertoires with anomalous nucleotide sharing, were excluded from co-occurrence clustering. Here the immuneACCESS table is served through TCRdb, limited to in-frame sequences with V and J called. Missing clones are a known gap in these copies; in checked studies unresolved V genes cover under half, and the rest lacks a known reason. The DNA was the basis for D and trimming; V, J and clone size are from that table. This sample gives some 200,000 clones in total; about four fifths of them show up just once. In total, the top ten clones hold approximately 2.6% of the sample.

Based on the germline V gene (reference sequence), the CDR1 and CDR2 sequences are MNHEY and SMNVEV. The CDR3 has 15 amino acids, counting the end cysteine and phenylalanine. Solely the CDR3 DNA is kept, with 45 bases framed from the first base. V and J are trimmed by 4 bases and 6 bases, and the gene matches miss 10 bases of the junction. This TCR was recovered from a female donor in good health and CMV-seronegative. The rearrangement joined TRBV27 to TRBJ2-7, and TRBD1 aligns with 9 junction nucleotides. Sequencing was carried out using PBMCs. Here is the DNA: TGTGCCAGCAGTTCTAATACAGGGGGCTCTGGCGAGCAGTACTTC. This gives the protein CASSSNTGGSGEQYF.